These 10 T cell receptor beta chains came from one sample sequenced in a study of vaccination effects on CD4 cells after COVID-19. Antigen-specific CD4+ T cells expanded by the ViraFEST assay with viral peptide pools were then sequenced. Following 10 days of culture, CD4+ T cells were isolated. Two doses of BNT162b2 or mRNA-1273 vaccine were administered to participants. Libraries were prepared by immunoSEQ multiplex PCR; TCRdb keeps only in-frame clonotypes and omits some of them. The sample carries around 81,000 clones, around 77% recorded once. For these TCRs, the target antigens are not known. The specimen comprised CD4+ T cells from PBMCs cultured with HCoV-OC43 spike peptides, sampled after COVID-19 vaccination. Indicated subset: HCoV-OC43 spike overlapping peptide pool stimulation. All receptors derive from a human donor who received a COVID-19 vaccine.

The chain combines TRBV5-4 with TRBJ2-4, with 7 bases identical to TRBD1. Germline lookup yields CDR1 SGHNT and CDR2 YYREEE (reference sequence). The J segment lost 3 bases and the V segment lost 4 bases, leaving 7 bases of the junction unmatched. The CDR3 runs 15 residues. The CDR3 region is CASSPTGLGKNIQYF. CDR3 in DNA: TGTGCCAGCAGCCCGACAGGGTTGGGCAAAAACATTCAGTACTTC.

The chain employs TRBV7-9 and TRBJ1-1, with D uncertain. The CDR3 contains 12 residues. V lost 2 bases, J lost 5 bases, and 6 bases lay in between. Germline CDR1 and CDR2: SEHNR and FQNEAQ (reference sequence). The CDR3 region is CASSLPGTEAFF. The CDR3 DNA reads as TGTGCCAGCAGCTTACCTGGGACTGAAGCTTTCTTT.

This chain links TRBV6-5 with TRBJ1-4; 8 bases match TRBD1. The CDR3 consists of 15 residues. Per the germline V gene, CDR1 is MNHEY and CDR2 is SVGAGI. Germline trimming cut 7 bases from V and 6 bases from J; bases unmatched to any gene: 10. The CDR3 sequence: CASNRPRGPDEKLFF. CDR3 DNA sequence: TGTGCCAGCAACCGACCCAGGGGGCCGGATGAAAAACTGTTTTTT.

About this clone: The same CDR3 also results from other DNA sequences found in this sample. The chain combines TRBV9 with TRBJ2-3; D might be TRBD2 (6 bases). Trimming cost V 0 bases and J 0 bases, with 8 bases left between them. Germline V gives CDR1 SGDLS, CDR2 YYNGEE. The CDR3 totals 15 residues. CDR3 protein: CASSVVGGSTDTQYF. The CDR3 region has the DNA TGTGCCAGCAGCGTAGTAGGAGGGAGCACAGATACGCAGTATTTT.

The rearrangement links TRBV6-5 to TRBJ2-5; the D gene could be TRBD1 or TRBD2 (5 bases each). CDR1 MNHEY and CDR2 SVGAGI come from the germline V gene. V lost 2 bases and J 4 bases, leaving 8 bases between the germline ends. The CDR3 extends over 13 amino acids. The CDR3 coding sequence is TGTGCCAGCAGTTACGGGGGAAGAGAGACCCAGTACTTC. Its protein product is CASSYGGRETQYF.

The genes are TRBV24-1 and TRBJ2-2; a weak D match, TRBD1 (5 bases). The germline gives CDR1 KGHDR, CDR2 SFDVKD. The V end was cut by 9 bases, the J end by 7 bases, with 8 bases between. The CDR3 runs 11 residues. The CDR3, as DNA: TGTGCCACCGGGGCGGTCGGGGAGCTGTTTTTT. This translates into CATGAVGELFF.

The chain employs TRBV5-1 and TRBJ1-1; D might be TRBD1 (5 bases). Between the trimmed V and J ends, which lost 4 bases and 4 bases, there was a span of 14 bases. Germline V CDR1 and CDR2: SGHRS, YFSETQ. The length of the CDR3 is 14 residues. The CDR3 spells CASSKLGGTTEAFF. In nucleotides, the CDR3 is TGCGCCAGCAGCAAGCTTGGGGGGACCACTGAAGCTTTCTTT. The full variable domain, with the rest looked up from reference TRBV5-1 and TRBJ1-1, is KAGVTQTPRYLIKTRGQQVTLSCSPISGHRSVSWYQQTPGQGLQFLFEYFSETQRNKGNFPGRFSGRQFSNSRSEMNVSTLELGDSALYLCASSKLGGTTEAFFGQGTRLTVV.

This clone appeared a single time. This chain joins TRBV6-2 or TRBV6-3 and TRBJ1-1; D uncertain. Germline lookup yields CDR1 MNHEY and CDR2 SVGEGT. The length of the CDR3 is 13 residues. Trimming stripped 5 bases from V and 5 bases from J, with 12 bases between. Written as DNA, the CDR3 is TGTGCCAGCAGTCTCACGGTCGGTACTGAAGCTTTCTTT. Its translation is CASSLTVGTEAFF.

The rearrangement uses TRBV4-1 and TRBJ1-4, with D possibly being TRBD1 (5 bases). Germline V CDR1 and CDR2: MGHRA, YSYEKL. With 4 bases removed from V and 8 bases from J, the gap between germline ends came to 11 bases. This CDR3 is built from 13 residues. The CDR3 sequence is CASSPRRGEKLFF. The CDR3 nucleotides are TGCGCCAGCAGCCCCCGTCGGGGGGAAAAACTGTTTTTT.

The rearrangement uses TRBV24-1 and TRBJ2-7; possible D gene TRBD1, 6 bases. Trimming stripped 9 bases from V and 4 bases from J, with 15 bases between. CDR1 is KGHDR and CDR2 is SFDVKD in the germline V gene. The CDR3 is 13 amino acids. This CDR3 is CATVWDTKYEQYV. CDR3 nucleotide sequence: TGTGCCACCGTTTGGGACACCAAATACGAGCAGTACGTC.